The clone carrying this T cell receptor beta chain was counted once. In the authors' workflow: For nucleated cells, counts were estimated from reference gene primer amplification. Method: immunoSEQ multiplex PCR; TCRdb's copy keeps in-frame clones and lacks some. The D gene and trimming were derived from the DNA, and the V and J assignments and clone size from that table. Of roughly 93,000 clones listed, around 89% are singletons. Trimming removed 4 bases at V and 10 bases at J, with 8 bases between. The CDR3 length is 11 residues. The germline gives CDR1 SGHVS, CDR2 FQNEAQ. The sample comes from a study of blood T cell repertoires in COVID-19. Study-level information: Acute-phase and convalescent COVID-19 samples originated in the United States, Italy and Spain. Sample material is recorded as cDNA or gDNA derived from T cells, B-cell-depleted T cells, or PBMCs.

The receptor was isolated from a middle-aged man with acute or convalescent COVID-19. Sample: peripheral blood. The chain uses TRBV7-8 and TRBJ2-1; no clear D. The CDR3 bases are TGTGCCAGCAGCTCCGACTCGGAGCAGTTCTTC. Its protein is CASSSDSEQFF.